The clone carrying this T cell receptor (beta chain) has just a few counts. The antigen remains unidentified. Other DNA sequences in this specimen translate into the identical CDR3. Trimming took off 0 bases at V and 0 bases at J, with 7 bases between the two ends. The germline CDR1 and CDR2 sequences are SGHRS and YFSETQ. This CDR3 has 15 amino acids. This table comes from immunoSEQ multiplex PCR, and its TCRdb copy is limited to in-frame clones, with some not included. The sample has approximately 180,000 clones, 85% to 95% seen once. The entry originates in a study of T cell responses to AZD1222 COVID-19 vaccine. Study-level results: Only six or seven AZD1222 recipients tested seropositive at baseline. Every sample of the repertoires postdated the peak T cell response. Increased Spike-specific TCR breadth and depth were observed after two AZD1222 doses.

The genes are TRBV5-1 and TRBJ1-5; D not resolved. Sequencing used peripheral blood, obtained 28 days after the second dose of the MenACWY control vaccine. This receptor was taken from an adult who received the MenACWY meningococcal vaccine as a control. The chain's CDR3 is CASSLDGDSNQPQHF. CDR3 bases: TGCGCCAGCAGCTTGGATGGGGATAGCAATCAGCCCCAGCATTTT.